Included here is one T cell receptor beta chain sequence, with context. Ten or more counts support this clonotype. The antigen this receptor binds is unknown. Base qualities are not provided; no much larger clone lies one nucleotide away. For the unsorted PBMC libraries, 2 million PBMCs were stored in RNAlater at -80 degrees C until RNA extraction and were used to generate the libraries. The multiple sclerosis patients were enrolled in a US clinical protocol that used magnetic resonance imaging to evaluate disease progression. PBMCs were separated from peripheral blood using Ficoll-Hypaque density gradient centrifugation and then cryopreserved in liquid nitrogen. This record comes from a study of neurological immune-mediated disorders (dated by TCRdb to between 2018 and 2021). With regard to the full study: Among the 34 multiple sclerosis patients, relapsing-remitting MS was present in around 31 and secondary progressive MS was present in 3. Using UMI-based sequencing, the study compared peripheral blood TCR-beta repertoires from patients with HTLV-I-associated myelopathy (HAM/TSP), patients with multiple sclerosis, and healthy controls. The approximately 96 TCR-beta libraries covered PBMC samples along with longitudinal samples, technical triplicates, and paired sorted CD4+ and CD8+ T-cell subsets. Of the approximately 68 subjects in the cohort, roughly 14 were HAM/TSP patients, approximately 34 were multiple sclerosis patients, and some 20 were healthy controls. Paper-wide results and their limitations: Expanded clones from different subjects shared no identical CDR3 amino acid sequences, which suggests that TCR-beta repertoires were private in all groups. The MS cluster showed no association with clinical or MRI features, and the authors stated that larger cohorts are needed. Phylogenetic analysis grouped repertoires from 18 of 34 MS patients into a cluster of related CDR3 sequences, suggesting a possible repertoire-level signature. The highest TCR clonal expansion was observed in HAM/TSP patients, whereas the lowest was observed in MS patients, even when compared with healthy controls.

cDNA was synthesized by template-switch 5'RACE using a primer with a 10-nucleotide random unique molecular identifier that tagged each TCR transcript. Each sequencing run produced over 160 million TCR-beta sequences covering 15-18 subjects. Total RNA was extracted with the RNeasy kit. The KAPA Real-time Library Amplification kit was used to amplify TCR-beta VDJ regions with primers for the TCR constant region and the 5'RACE anchor. Sample indexes and Illumina adaptors were added in a first PCR, after which library yield was increased in a second PCR. After purification with Ampure beads, the TCR product of roughly 650 bp was size-selected on a 2% E-gel SizeSelection system. Library quality was checked on a Bioanalyzer, concentration was measured with Qubit, and libraries were quantified with the Kapa Library Quantification kit before pooling. An Illumina HiSeq 2500 sequenced the libraries paired-end 2 x 150 bp. To increase sequence diversity, about 25-30% phiX was spiked into each library pool. Per the original workflow: Quality-filtered reads were processed with the UMI-based MiGEC pipeline, and over 85% of raw TCR sequences were removed by the MiGEC pipeline during error correction. IMGT germline references were used for aligning VDJ genes, and each clonotype was defined as a unique CDR3 amino acid sequence together with its V-J genes. VDJtools evaluated clonal expansion, Shannon diversity and CDR3 relatedness (CalcPairwiseDistances, ClusterSamples); CLCbio workbench built phylogenetic trees. A clone was classed as expanded if it had 8 or more unique UMIs, a cutoff based on coefficient-of-variation modelling across technical triplicates. Using fastp trimming at Q25 and MiXCR clonotype assembly, TCRdb reanalyzed the public sequencing data and kept in-frame beta chains. Rows with one shared CDR3 protein collapse into an entry with the most common genes and DNA. The V and J calls, along with clone size, are taken from TCRdb and not from the paper's own processing. This sample is represented by 45,000 to 50,000 distinct CDR3 sequences; roughly 3% of them were singletons. The ten largest clones capture around 15% of the sample.

V loses 1 base, J loses 3 bases, and the germline ends lie 10 bases apart. The CDR3 measures 14 amino acids from cysteine to valine. The sequence is cut down to CDR3 DNA, 42 bases in frame from base 1. From the germline V gene (reference sequence), CDR1 is SEHNR and CDR2 is FQNEAQ. The rearrangement joined TRBV7-9 to TRBJ2-7; no D gene is confidently identified. What was sequenced was PBMCs. This clonotype was sampled from a woman aged 45-60 years with multiple sclerosis. DNA sequence: TGTGCCAGCAGCTTAGGTTCTGCAGACTACGAGCAGTACGTC. Protein translation: CASSLGSADYEQYV.